The clone carrying this T cell receptor beta chain was seen more than once but under ten times. Trimming cost V 2 bases and J 7 bases, with 13 bases left between them. This CDR3 is 14 amino acids long. This sample is part of a study of blood T cells in healthy people across ages. The use of a sample-barcoded 5' primer and a J-beta primer mix characterized a second PCR of roughly 7 to 11 cycles. A single record per CDR3 protein comes from TCRdb applying MiXCR to the 5' RACE reads. The top ten hold 4% of the sample, which has about 1.5 million distinct CDR3 sequences, 40% to 45% seen once. Material: blood. The TCR comes from a woman aged 18-29 years in good health. The V and J genes are TRBV12-3 or TRBV12-4 and TRBJ2-3; TRBD1 is a possible D gene (5 bases). The CDR3 spells CASSLIGAMNTQYF. CDR3 nucleotide sequence: TGTGCCAGCAGTTTAATTGGGGCGATGAATACGCAGTATTTT.